This T cell receptor (beta chain) originates from a study of blood T cell repertoires in COVID-19. Study summary: Acute and convalescent COVID-19 specimens originated in the United States, Italy and Spain. Sample material is recorded as cDNA or gDNA derived from T cells, B-cell-depleted T cells, or PBMCs.

Trimming took 7 bases from V and 6 from J, leaving 12 bases between them. The germline CDR1 and CDR2 sequences are SEHNR and FQNEAQ (reference sequence). The CDR3 totals 12 residues. Original analysis: Estimates of nucleated cell counts were drawn from the amplification of reference gene primers. This table comes from immunoSEQ multiplex PCR, and its TCRdb copy is limited to in-frame clones, with some not included. V and J calls and clone size are those listed in that table; D and trimming were worked out from the DNA. The repertoire holds about 280,000 clones, with 88% as singletons. Sequenced input: peripheral blood. This TCR was sampled from a man between 18 and 29 years old with active or convalescent COVID-19. The chain carries TRBV7-9 and TRBJ1-2; no reliable D call. Here the CDR3 reads CASTYGRHGYTF. CDR3 DNA sequence: TGTGCCAGCACTTACGGGAGGCATGGCTACACCTTC.